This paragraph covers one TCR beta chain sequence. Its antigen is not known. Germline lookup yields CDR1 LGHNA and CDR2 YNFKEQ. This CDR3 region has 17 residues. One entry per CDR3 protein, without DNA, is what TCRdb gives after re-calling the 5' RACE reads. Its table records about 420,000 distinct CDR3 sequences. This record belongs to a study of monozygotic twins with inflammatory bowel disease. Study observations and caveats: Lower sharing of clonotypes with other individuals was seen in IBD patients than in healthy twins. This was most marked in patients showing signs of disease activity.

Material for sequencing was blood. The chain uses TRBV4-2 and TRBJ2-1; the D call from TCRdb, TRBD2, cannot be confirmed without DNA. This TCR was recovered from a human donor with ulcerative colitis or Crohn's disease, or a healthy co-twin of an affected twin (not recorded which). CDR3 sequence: CASSQEKGRGGANEQFF.